This entry lists 15 T cell receptor beta chains sequenced from one sample in a study of T cell responses to AZD1222 COVID-19 vaccine. TCRdb's copy holds only in-frame clones and misses some; the assay was immunoSEQ multiplex PCR. In the table there are 59,000 or so clones, about 86% of which are singletons. The sample consisted of peripheral blood, taken on day 0 of AZD1222 vaccination. All receptors derive from an adult in good health.

The chain is built from TRBV19 and TRBJ2-5; 8 nucleotides agree with TRBD2. CDR3 length: 14 amino acids. The V gene end was trimmed by 5 bases and the J gene end by 4 bases; junction bases not matched to a gene: 6. The germline V gene has CDR1 LNHDA and CDR2 SQIVND (reference sequence). CDR3: CASSGRTSRETQYF. Here the CDR3 DNA reads TGTGCCAGTAGTGGGAGGACTAGCCGAGAGACCCAGTACTTC.

This clone was seen only once. The chain has TRBV30 and TRBJ1-3, with a weak D call TRBD1 (5 bases). The CDR3 sequence is 15 residues long. The V gene lost 4 bases and the J gene lost 0 bases, with 13 bases spanning the gap. Per the germline V gene, CDR1 is GTSNPN and CDR2 is SVGIG (reference sequence). CDR3 amino acids: CAWTAGTFSGNTIYF. The CDR3 nucleotides are TGTGCCTGGACGGCAGGGACGTTCTCTGGAAACACCATATATTTT. Variable domain in full (rest from reference TRBV30 and TRBJ1-3): SQTIHQWPATLVQPVGSPLSLECTVEGTSNPNLYWYRQAAGRGLQLLFYSVGIGQISSEVPQNLSASRPQDRQFILSSKKLLLSDSGFYLCAWTAGTFSGNTIYFGEGSWLTVV.

V is TRBV5-1 and J is TRBJ1-3; 7 positions agree with TRBD1. CDR3 size: 16 residues. Germline CDR1 reads SGHRS; CDR2 reads YFSETQ. V lost 2 bases and J lost 0; bases outside the gene matches: 5. The CDR3 loop is CASSFLGQDSGNTIYF. CDR3 sequence (DNA): TGCGCCAGCAGCTTTCTTGGACAGGACTCTGGAAACACCATATATTTT.

The rearrangement joins TRBV3-1 (or the pseudogene TRBV3-2) to TRBJ2-5; 10 positions match TRBD2. The J segment lost 4 bases and the V segment lost 1 base, leaving 15 bases of the junction unmatched. CDR3 length: 19 residues. Looked up from germline, CDR1 is LGHDT and CDR2 is YNNKEL (reference sequence). The CDR3 nucleotides are TGTGCCAGCAGCCAAGGAATGGGGGTCGAGCGGGAGGGCCCAGAGACCCAGTACTTC. Amino acid sequence: CASSQGMGVEREGPETQYF.

This clone was found once. This chain connects TRBV7-8 to TRBJ1-5; D remains ambiguous. Germline CDR1 and CDR2: SGHVS and FQNEAQ. The length of the CDR3 is 17 residues. The germline V and J ends were trimmed by 0 bases and 0 bases, with 12 bases remaining between them. CDR3 nucleotide sequence: TGTGCCAGCAGCTTAGCGGGCAGCCCCTATAGCAATCAGCCCCAGCATTTT. Its protein product is CASSLAGSPYSNQPQHF.

This rearrangement joins TRBV28 to TRBJ1-5, with TRBD1 matching 7 bases. The trim removed 5 bases at V and 7 bases at J, leaving 11 bases unmatched. The V gene's germline CDR1 is MDHEN and CDR2 SYDVKM. This CDR3 comprises 15 residues. The CDR3 bases are TGTGCCAGCAGTATCCGACAGGGAAGTAGGCAGCCCCAGCATTTT. This codes for CASSIRQGSRQPQHF.

The genes are TRBV21-1 and TRBJ2-7. TRBV21-1 is termed a pseudogene. The CDR3 runs to 11 residues. CDR3 amino acids: CATRTLYEQYF. The CDR3 DNA follows: TGTGCCACCAGGACCCTCTACGAGCAGTACTTC.

The rearrangement joins TRBV12-3 or TRBV12-4 to TRBJ2-5, with D possibly being TRBD2 (5 bases). The CDR3 is made up of 13 amino acids. Trimming took off 6 bases at V and 6 bases at J, with 14 bases between the two ends. Here the CDR3 reads CASSPRGWKTQYF. In DNA form, the CDR3 reads TGTGCCAGCAGCCCCCGGGGTTGGAAGACCCAGTACTTC.

V is TRBV6-1 and J is TRBJ1-1; 11 bases map to TRBD1. This CDR3 comprises 17 residues. J gave up 4 bases and V 4 bases, and 11 bases lay outside the gene matches. The germline V gene encodes CDR1 MNHNS and CDR2 SASEGT. This CDR3 reads CASSGGTGGRVGTEAFF. The CDR3 DNA follows: TGTGCCAGCAGTGGCGGGACAGGGGGTAGGGTGGGCACTGAAGCTTTCTTT.

The chain joins TRBV28 to TRBJ1-3; 10 nucleotides agree with TRBD1. CDR1 is MDHEN and CDR2 is SYDVKM in the germline V gene. With V trimmed by 8 bases and J by 0 bases, 1 base remained unmatched. The CDR3 has 14 residues. The CDR3 DNA reads as TGTGCCAGCCGGACAGGGGGCTCTGGAAACACCATATATTTT. It translates to CASRTGGSGNTIYF.

The chain employs TRBV5-6 and TRBJ1-5; D not certain. V lost 4 bases to trimming and J lost 3 bases, with 8 bases between them. CDR1 is SGHDT, CDR2 YYEEEE, per germline. The CDR3 loop spans 13 amino acids. The CDR3 DNA is TGTGCCAGCAGCAGCGGCAACAATCAGCCCCAGCATTTT. This translates into CASSSGNNQPQHF.

This clone was counted between two and nine times. The chain is built from TRBV5-1 and TRBJ2-1; no clear D gene. Per germline, CDR1 SGHRS and CDR2 YFSETQ. Trimming cost V 0 bases and J 5 bases, with 6 bases left between them. The CDR3 totals 13 residues. The CDR3 region is CASSLGGDNEQFF. The CDR3 nucleotides read TGCGCCAGCAGCTTGGGGGGTGACAATGAGCAGTTCTTC. Full variable domain (missing parts from reference TRBV5-1 and TRBJ2-1): KAGVTQTPRYLIKTRGQQVTLSCSPISGHRSVSWYQQTPGQGLQFLFEYFSETQRNKGNFPGRFSGRQFSNSRSEMNVSTLELGDSALYLCASSLGGDNEQFFGPGTRLTVL.

A single count supports this clone. The rearrangement links TRBV21-1 to TRBJ1-6; no check of the table's D call, TRBD1, against the DNA was made. TRBV21-1 is classified as a pseudogene. The CDR3 is 15 amino acids. As DNA, the CDR3 is TGTGCCAGCAGCGCGCGGACAGGGGGGTACTCACCCCTCCACTTT. The encoded protein is CASSARTGGYSPLHF.

V is TRBV14 and J is TRBJ1-2; D unclear. CDR1 is SGHDN, CDR2 FVKESK, per germline. V was pared by 4 bases and J by 7 bases, with 16 bases between. The CDR3 covers 14 residues. The CDR3 is CASSLNLGSPGYTF. The CDR3 DNA is TGTGCCAGCAGCCTCAACTTGGGATCCCCTGGCTACACCTTC.

This chain links TRBV6-5 with TRBJ1-5; the match to TRBD1 covers 7 bases. The CDR3 has 14 residues. V lost 5 bases and J lost 7; bases outside the gene matches: 8. The germline V gene encodes CDR1 MNHEY and CDR2 SVGAGI. The CDR3, as DNA: TGTGCCAGCAGTCCCGGGACAGATTACCAGCCCCAGCATTTT. As protein: CASSPGTDYQPQHF.